This T cell receptor beta chain was identified during a study of early T cells in non-severe SARS-CoV-2 infection (dated by TCRdb to about 2021). Study-level background: Bulk RNA from unsorted whole blood was used for TCR sequencing, so alpha and beta chains could not be paired.

Broad study findings and their caveats: VDJdb matching was skewed toward anti-spike CD8 responses and likely underestimated virus-specific expansions by missing private and CD4 specificities.

Receptor amplification or capture employed 5' RACE. Sequenced on a NextSeq 500. To correct for sequencing error and PCR bias, the TCR library protocol tagged individual cDNA molecules with unique molecular identifiers. TCR alpha and beta chains were both sequenced, and the abundances of alpha and beta sequences in each sample were closely correlated with each other. Per the source publication's procedure: Decombinator V4 was used to annotate the V gene, J gene and CDR3 of the TCR sequences. Expanded TCRs were defined as changing significantly between any two time points under a Poisson model with p below 0.0001. TCR abundances were normalised to the total number of TCRs sequenced per sample and expressed as counts per million. TRAV1-2 paired with TRAJ12, TRAJ20 or TRAJ33 defined MAIT TCRs, while TRAV10 paired with TRAJ18 defined iNKT TCRs. VDJdb, accessed 1 November 2021, was searched for CMV, EBV and SARS-CoV-2 annotated TCRs, with TCRs annotated for multiple antigens excluded. TCRdb reprocessing: public reads trimmed at Q25 with fastp, clones called with MiXCR, in-frame beta chains kept. When rows share a CDR3 protein, they turn into one entry using the most common DNA and genes. For this entry, the V and J calls and clone size follow TCRdb and not the study's own pipeline. The sample records about 44,000 distinct CDR3 sequences, 6% to 7% of which are singletons. The top ten clones comprise around 21% of the sample.

In regard to this clonotype: The specificity of this receptor is unknown. No quality values exist for individual bases; no much larger clone is one base distant.

The CDR3 holds 16 amino acids from the cysteine to the phenylalanine. This entry keeps only the CDR3 DNA: 48 bases, framed from base 1. CDR1 and CDR2 (MNHEY, SVGEGT) derive from the germline V gene. V and J lose 5 bases and 8 bases, and a span of 21 bases separates them. This was a case-control study nested in a cohort of healthcare workers in London, UK, who had nasopharyngeal swab PCR tests and blood samples taken every week. Between 23 and 31 March 2020, the week of the UK lockdown, healthcare workers were enrolled and then followed up weekly for as long as 16 weeks. The TCR originated in an adult who was a healthcare worker with PCR-confirmed SARS-CoV-2 infection or an uninfected control (not recorded which). Sequenced material: whole blood, taken at baseline. The sequence joins TRBV6-2 or TRBV6-3 to TRBJ1-4; a tentative D match to TRBD1 spans 5 bases. The DNA sequence is given as TGTGCCAGCAGTCCCTACCGCGGGGGTATGGAGGAAAAACTGTTTTTT. Translated, it gives CASSPYRGGMEEKLFF.